The clone carrying this T cell receptor (beta chain) has only a few counts. Its matching antigen is unknown. The data belong to a study of cytomegalovirus exposure and HLA in healthy donors. The germline V gene has CDR1 SNHLY and CDR2 FYNNEI. The CDR3 length is 19 residues. V was clipped by 8 bases and J by 2 bases; unmatched bases: 22. PCR used 60 Vbeta primers and 13 Jbeta primers. Generated by immunoSEQ multiplex PCR, the TCRdb table keeps only in-frame clones and is missing some. This sample has some 130,000 clones, with roughly three quarters found just once. Study-wide results and limits: Sequence variants that were highly shared formed a cluster that was likely a sequencing artifact. An ancestry cluster, one associated with Asian ancestry, reportedly showed fewer N-insertions than the roughly 610-donor mean in a later analysis. V- and J-gene trimming of TCR beta was linked (in a later analysis) to a missense DCLRE1C variant.

These donors counted as nominally healthy when sampled, but unrecorded immune exposures were likely. Source material: PBMCs. The chain combines TRBV2 with TRBJ2-3, with TRBD2 matching 7 bases. The TCR sequence derives from a man younger than 45 in good health and CMV-seronegative. The CDR3 DNA is TGTGCCAGCCCCCAAGGGGTTGGGATAGCGGGTACCTTCACAGATACGCAGTATTTT. This codes for CASPQGVGIAGTFTDTQYF.